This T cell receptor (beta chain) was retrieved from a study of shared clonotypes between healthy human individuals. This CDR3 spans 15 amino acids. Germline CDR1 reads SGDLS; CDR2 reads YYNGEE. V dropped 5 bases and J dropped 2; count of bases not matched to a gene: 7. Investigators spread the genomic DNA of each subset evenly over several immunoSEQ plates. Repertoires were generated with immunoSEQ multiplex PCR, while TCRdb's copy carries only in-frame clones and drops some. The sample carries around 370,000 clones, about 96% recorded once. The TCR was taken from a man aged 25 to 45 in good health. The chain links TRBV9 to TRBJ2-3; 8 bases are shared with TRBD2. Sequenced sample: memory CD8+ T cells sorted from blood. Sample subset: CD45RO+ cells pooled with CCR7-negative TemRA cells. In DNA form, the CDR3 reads TGTGCCAGCAGTCGGACCGGGAGGGACACAGATACGCAGTATTTT. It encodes CASSRTGRDTDTQYF. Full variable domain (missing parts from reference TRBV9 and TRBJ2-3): DSGVTQTPKHLITATGQRVTLRCSPRSGDLSVYWYQQSLDQGLQFLIQYYNGEERAKGNILERFSAQQFPDLHSELNLSSLELGDSALYFCASSRTGRDTDTQYFGPGTRLTVL.